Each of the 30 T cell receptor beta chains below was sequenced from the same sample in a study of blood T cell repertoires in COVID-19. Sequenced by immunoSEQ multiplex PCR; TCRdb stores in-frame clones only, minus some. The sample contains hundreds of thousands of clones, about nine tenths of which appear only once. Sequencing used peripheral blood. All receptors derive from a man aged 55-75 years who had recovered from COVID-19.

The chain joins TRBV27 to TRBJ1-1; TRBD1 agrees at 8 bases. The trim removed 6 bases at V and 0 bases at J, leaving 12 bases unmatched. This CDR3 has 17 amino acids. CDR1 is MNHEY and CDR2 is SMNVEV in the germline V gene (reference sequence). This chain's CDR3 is CASRADRGRMMNTEAFF. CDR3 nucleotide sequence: TGTGCCAGCAGGGCTGACAGGGGACGGATGATGAACACTGAAGCTTTCTTT.

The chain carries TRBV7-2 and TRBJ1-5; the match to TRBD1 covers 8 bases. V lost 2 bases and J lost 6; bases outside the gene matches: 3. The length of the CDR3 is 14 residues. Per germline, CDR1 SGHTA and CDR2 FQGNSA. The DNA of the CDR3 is TGTGCCAGCAGCTTACTGACAGGGGTTCAGCCCCAGCATTTT. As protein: CASSLLTGVQPQHF.

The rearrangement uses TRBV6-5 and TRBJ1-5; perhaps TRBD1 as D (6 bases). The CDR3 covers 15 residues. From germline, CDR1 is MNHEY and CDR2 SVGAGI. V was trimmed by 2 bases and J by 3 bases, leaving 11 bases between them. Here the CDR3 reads CASSYSRGANQPQHF. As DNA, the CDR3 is TGTGCCAGCAGTTACAGTCGGGGGGCCAATCAGCCCCAGCATTTT.

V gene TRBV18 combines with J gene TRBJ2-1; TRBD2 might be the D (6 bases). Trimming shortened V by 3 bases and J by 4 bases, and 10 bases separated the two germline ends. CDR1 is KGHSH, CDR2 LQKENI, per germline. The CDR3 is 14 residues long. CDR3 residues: CASSPGDFYNEQFF. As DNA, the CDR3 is TGTGCCAGCTCACCTGGGGACTTTTACAATGAGCAGTTCTTC.

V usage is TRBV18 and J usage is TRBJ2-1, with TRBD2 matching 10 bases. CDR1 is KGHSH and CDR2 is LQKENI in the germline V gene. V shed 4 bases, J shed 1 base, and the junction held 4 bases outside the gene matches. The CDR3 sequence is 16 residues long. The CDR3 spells CASSLSGRMSYNEQFF. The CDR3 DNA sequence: TGTGCCAGCTCACTTAGCGGGAGGATGTCCTACAATGAGCAGTTCTTC. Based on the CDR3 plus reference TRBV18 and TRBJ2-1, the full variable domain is NAGVMQNPRHLVRRRGQEARLRCSPMKGHSHVYWYRQLPEEGLKFMVYLQKENIIDESGMPKERFSAEFPKEGPSILRIQQVVRGDSAAYFCASSLSGRMSYNEQFFGPGTRLTVL.

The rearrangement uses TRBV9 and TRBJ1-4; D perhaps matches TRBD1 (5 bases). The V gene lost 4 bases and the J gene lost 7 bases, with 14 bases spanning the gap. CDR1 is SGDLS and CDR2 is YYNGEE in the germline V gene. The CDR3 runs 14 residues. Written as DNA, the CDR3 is TGTGCCAGCAGCCCAAGCCCGACAGTTGAAAAACTGTTTTTT. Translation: CASSPSPTVEKLFF.

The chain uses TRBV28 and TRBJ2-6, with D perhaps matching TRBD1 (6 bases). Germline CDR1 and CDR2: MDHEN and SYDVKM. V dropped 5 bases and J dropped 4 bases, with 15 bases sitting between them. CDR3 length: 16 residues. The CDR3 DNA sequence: TGTGCCAGCAGTAGACAGGAAGTTTCGGGGGCCAACGTCCTGACTTTC. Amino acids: CASSRQEVSGANVLTF.

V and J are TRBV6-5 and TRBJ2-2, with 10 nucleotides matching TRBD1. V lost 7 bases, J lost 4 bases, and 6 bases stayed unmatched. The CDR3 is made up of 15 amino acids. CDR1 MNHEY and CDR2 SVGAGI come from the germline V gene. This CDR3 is CASIGTGVGTGELFF. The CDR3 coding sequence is TGTGCCAGCATCGGGACAGGGGTGGGCACCGGGGAGCTGTTTTTT.

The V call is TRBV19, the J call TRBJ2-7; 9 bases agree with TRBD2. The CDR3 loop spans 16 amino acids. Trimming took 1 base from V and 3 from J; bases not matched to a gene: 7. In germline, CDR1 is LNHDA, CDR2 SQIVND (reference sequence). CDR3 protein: CASSIGGGGSVYEQYF. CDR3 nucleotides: TGTGCCAGTAGTATAGGCGGGGGGGGGTCGGTCTACGAGCAGTACTTC.

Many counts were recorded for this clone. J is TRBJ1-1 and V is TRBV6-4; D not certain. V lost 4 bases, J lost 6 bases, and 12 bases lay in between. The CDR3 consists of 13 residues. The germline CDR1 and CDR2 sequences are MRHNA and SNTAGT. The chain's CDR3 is CASSVTANSEAFF. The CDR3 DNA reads TGTGCCAGCAGTGTAACAGCCAATTCTGAAGCTTTCTTT.

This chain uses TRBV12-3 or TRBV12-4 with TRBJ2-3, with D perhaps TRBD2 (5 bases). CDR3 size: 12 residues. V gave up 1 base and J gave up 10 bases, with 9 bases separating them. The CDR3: CASSLVAAAQYF. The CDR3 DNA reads TGTGCCAGCAGTTTAGTCGCAGCGGCGCAGTATTTT.

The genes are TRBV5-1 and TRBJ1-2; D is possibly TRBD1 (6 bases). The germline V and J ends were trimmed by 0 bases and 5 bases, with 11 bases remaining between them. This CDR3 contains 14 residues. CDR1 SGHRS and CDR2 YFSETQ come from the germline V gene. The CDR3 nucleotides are TGCGCCAGCAGCTTGGGGGCAGGGGAGTATGGCTACACCTTC. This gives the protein CASSLGAGEYGYTF.

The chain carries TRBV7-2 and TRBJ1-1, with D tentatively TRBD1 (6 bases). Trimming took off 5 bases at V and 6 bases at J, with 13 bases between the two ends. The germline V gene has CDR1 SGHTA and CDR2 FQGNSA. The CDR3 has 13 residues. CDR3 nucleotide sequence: TGTGCCAGCAGCACCTACAGGGTCCCTGAAGCTTTCTTT. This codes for CASSTYRVPEAFF.

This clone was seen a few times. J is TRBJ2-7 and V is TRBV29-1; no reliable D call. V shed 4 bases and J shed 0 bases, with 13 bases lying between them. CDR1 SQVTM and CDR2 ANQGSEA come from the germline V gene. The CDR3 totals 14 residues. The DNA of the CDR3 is TGCAGCGTTGTCCCTAACAGAGCCTCCTACGAGCAGTACTTC. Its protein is CSVVPNRASYEQYF.

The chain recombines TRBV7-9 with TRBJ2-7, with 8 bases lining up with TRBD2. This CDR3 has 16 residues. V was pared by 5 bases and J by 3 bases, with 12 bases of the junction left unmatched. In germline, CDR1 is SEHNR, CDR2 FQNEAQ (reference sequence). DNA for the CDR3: TGTGCCAGCAGCGCAACCAGGCCTAGCGGGTACTACGAGCAGTACTTC. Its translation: CASSATRPSGYYEQYF.

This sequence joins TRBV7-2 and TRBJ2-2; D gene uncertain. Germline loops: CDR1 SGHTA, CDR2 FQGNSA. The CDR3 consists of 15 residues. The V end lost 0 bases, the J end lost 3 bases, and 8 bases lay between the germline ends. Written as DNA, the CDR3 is TGTGCCAGCAGCTTAGCGGGTAGCTACACCGGGGAGCTGTTTTTT. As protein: CASSLAGSYTGELFF.

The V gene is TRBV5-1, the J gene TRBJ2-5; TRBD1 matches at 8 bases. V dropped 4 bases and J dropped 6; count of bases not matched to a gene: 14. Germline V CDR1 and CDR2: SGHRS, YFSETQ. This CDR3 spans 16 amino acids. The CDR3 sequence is CASSIRGTGQGKTQYF. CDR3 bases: TGCGCCAGCAGCATACGAGGGACAGGCCAGGGGAAGACCCAGTACTTC.

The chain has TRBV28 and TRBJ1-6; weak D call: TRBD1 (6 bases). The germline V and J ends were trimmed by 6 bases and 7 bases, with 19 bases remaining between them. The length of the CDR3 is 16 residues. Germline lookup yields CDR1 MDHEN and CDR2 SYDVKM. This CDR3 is CASSLGGQGMNSPLHF. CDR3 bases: TGTGCCAGCAGCCTGGGGGGGCAGGGTATGAATTCACCCCTCCACTTT.

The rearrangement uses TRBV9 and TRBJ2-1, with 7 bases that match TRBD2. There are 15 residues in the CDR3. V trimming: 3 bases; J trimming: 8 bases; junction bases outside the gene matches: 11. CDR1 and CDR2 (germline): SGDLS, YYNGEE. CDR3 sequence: CASSDEAGPWDEQFF. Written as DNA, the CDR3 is TGTGCCAGCAGCGATGAAGCGGGACCCTGGGATGAGCAGTTCTTC.

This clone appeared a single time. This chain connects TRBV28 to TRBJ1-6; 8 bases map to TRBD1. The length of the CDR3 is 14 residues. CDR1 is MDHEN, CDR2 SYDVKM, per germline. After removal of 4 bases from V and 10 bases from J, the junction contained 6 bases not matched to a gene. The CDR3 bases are TGTGCCAGCAGTTCCGGGACAGGAAACTCACCCCTCCACTTT. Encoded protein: CASSSGTGNSPLHF.

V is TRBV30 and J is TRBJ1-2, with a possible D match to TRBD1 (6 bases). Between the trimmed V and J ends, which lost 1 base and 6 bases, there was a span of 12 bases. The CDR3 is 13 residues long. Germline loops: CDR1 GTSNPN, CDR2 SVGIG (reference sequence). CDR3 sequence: CAWSATGLHGYTF. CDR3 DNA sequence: TGTGCCTGGAGTGCGACAGGTCTCCATGGCTACACCTTC.

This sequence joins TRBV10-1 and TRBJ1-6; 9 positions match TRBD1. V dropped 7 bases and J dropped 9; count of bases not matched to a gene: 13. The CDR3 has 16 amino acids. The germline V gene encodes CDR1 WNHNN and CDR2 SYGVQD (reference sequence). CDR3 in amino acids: CASMYRGRLVGSPLHF. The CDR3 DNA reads TGCGCCAGCATGTACAGGGGGCGACTGGTAGGTTCACCCCTCCACTTT.

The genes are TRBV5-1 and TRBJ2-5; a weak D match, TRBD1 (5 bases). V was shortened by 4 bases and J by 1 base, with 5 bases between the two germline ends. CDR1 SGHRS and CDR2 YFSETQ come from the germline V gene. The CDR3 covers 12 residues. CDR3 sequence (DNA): TGCGCCAGCAGCGACAGCCAAGAGACCCAGTACTTC. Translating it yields CASSDSQETQYF.

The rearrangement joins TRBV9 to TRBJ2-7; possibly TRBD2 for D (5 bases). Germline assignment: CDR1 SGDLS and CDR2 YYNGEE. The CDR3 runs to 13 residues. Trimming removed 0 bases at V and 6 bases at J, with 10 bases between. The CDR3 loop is CASSVAGMGEQYF. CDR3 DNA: TGTGCCAGCAGCGTAGCCGGGATGGGCGAGCAGTACTTC.

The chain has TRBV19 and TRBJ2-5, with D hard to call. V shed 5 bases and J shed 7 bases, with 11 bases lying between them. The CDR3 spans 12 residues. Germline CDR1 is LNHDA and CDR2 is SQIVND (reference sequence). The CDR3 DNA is TGTGCCAGTAGTGCGAGGTACGGGACCCAGTACTTC. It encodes CASSARYGTQYF.

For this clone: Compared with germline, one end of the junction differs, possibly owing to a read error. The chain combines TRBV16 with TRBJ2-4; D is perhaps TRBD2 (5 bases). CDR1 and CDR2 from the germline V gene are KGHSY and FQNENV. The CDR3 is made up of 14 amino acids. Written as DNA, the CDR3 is TGTGCCAGCAGCCAAGCGGGCTCCGTGGCTAGTTTGGACTTC. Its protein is CASSQAGSVASLDF.

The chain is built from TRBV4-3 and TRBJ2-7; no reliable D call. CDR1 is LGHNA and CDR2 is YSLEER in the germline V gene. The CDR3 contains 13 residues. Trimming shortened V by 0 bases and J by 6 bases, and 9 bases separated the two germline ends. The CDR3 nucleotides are TGCGCCAGCAGCCAAGAATGGAGAGGCGAGCAGTACTTC. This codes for CASSQEWRGEQYF.

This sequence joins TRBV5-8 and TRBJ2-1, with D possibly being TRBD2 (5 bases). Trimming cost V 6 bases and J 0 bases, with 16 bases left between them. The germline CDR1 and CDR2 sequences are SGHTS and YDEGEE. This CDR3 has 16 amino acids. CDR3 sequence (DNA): TGTGCCAGCACCGGCCGAGGGAAGAGCTCCTACAATGAGCAGTTCTTC. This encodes CASTGRGKSSYNEQFF.

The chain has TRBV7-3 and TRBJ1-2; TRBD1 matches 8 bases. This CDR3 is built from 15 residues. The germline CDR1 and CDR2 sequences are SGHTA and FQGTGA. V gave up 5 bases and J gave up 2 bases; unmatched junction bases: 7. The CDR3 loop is CASSVQGASNYGYTF. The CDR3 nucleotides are TGTGCCAGCAGCGTCCAGGGGGCGTCAAACTATGGCTACACCTTC. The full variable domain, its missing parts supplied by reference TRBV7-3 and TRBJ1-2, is GAGVSQTPSNKVTEKGKYVELRCDPISGHTALYWYRQSLGQGPEFLIYFQGTGAADDSGLPNDRFFAVRPEGSVSTLKIQRTERGDSAVYLCASSVQGASNYGYTFGSGTRLTVV.

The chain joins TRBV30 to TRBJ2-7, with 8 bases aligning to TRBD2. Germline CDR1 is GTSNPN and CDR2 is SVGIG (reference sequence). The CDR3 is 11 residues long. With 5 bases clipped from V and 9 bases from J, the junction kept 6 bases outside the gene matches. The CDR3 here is CAWGAGGPQYF. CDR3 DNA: TGTGCCTGGGGGGCGGGAGGACCGCAGTACTTC.